The rows below give T cell receptor beta chains drawn from one sample of a study of T cells in Graves' hyperthyroidism and ophthalmopathy. TCRdb re-called the multiplex PCR reads with MiXCR, one entry per CDR3 protein. This table has hundreds of thousands of distinct CDR3 sequences, approximately 20% appearing once. What was sequenced was blood. The source is a man aged 40-49 years with Graves' hyperthyroidism. The CDR3 runs from the conserved cysteine through the conserved F or W. D genes are given only for firm matches. Clone size is given for some rows only: seen once, a few or many times, or a class if the clone is expanded.

v_call	j_call	clone_size	d_call	cdr3_nt	cdr3_aa
TRBV5-1	TRBJ1-1	many	.	TGCGCCAGCAGCGGGGGGGACCGCGCCGTTGCTGAAGCTTTCTTT	CASSGGDRAVAEAFF
TRBV5-1	TRBJ2-7	many	.	TGCGCCAGCAGCTCCCCGGGGGTGCGGGACGAGCAGTACTTC	CASSSPGVRDEQYF
TRBV6-4	TRBJ2-3	.	.	TGTGCCAGCAGTGCCGGACCGAACACAGATACGCAGTATTTT	CASSAGPNTDTQYF
TRBV7-3	TRBJ2-1	.	.	TGTGCCAGCAGCGATAACAGAGGGGGCTCCTACAATGAGCAGTTCTTC	CASSDNRGGSYNEQFF
TRBV6-2/TRBV6-3	TRBJ1-6	.	.	TGTGCCAGCAGTCACTGGACACGGAATAATTCACCCCTCCACTTT	CASSHWTRNNSPLHF
TRBV12-3/TRBV12-4	TRBJ1-1	many	.	TGTGCCAGCAGTCCCGGAGTCACTGAAGCTTTCTTT	CASSPGVTEAFF
TRBV11-3	TRBJ2-1	many	TRBD1	TGTGCCAGCAGCAAAAGACAGGGTAGAGGGGATGAGCAGTTCTTC	CASSKRQGRGDEQFF
TRBV24-1	TRBJ2-1	many	.	TGTGCCACCAGTGATTCTCGAGGACAGTACAATGAGCAGTTCTTC	CATSDSRGQYNEQFF
TRBV30	TRBJ1-1	many	.	TGTGCCTGGATGGTGGACCGGTACACTGAAGCTTTCTTT	CAWMVDRYTEAFF
TRBV24-1	TRBJ2-1	.	.	TGTGCCGCCAGTGGAGATTACAATGAGCAGTTCTTC	CAASGDYNEQFF
TRBV10-3	TRBJ1-2	.	.	TGTGCCATCAGTGAGGGGGGGGCTGATGGCTACACCTTC	CAISEGGADGYTF
TRBV28	TRBJ1-1	many	.	TGTGCCACCTCTAAAATACCGACTGAAGCTTTCTTT	CATSKIPTEAFF
TRBV5-4	TRBJ2-1	few	TRBD1	TGTGCCAGCAGCTTGGCTGGGACAGGGGGAGGGAATGAGCAGTTCTTC	CASSLAGTGGGNEQFF
TRBV6-2/TRBV6-3	TRBJ1-5	many	TRBD1	TGTGCCAGCAGTTACGTTACAGGGGAACAGCCCCAGCATTTT	CASSYVTGEQPQHF